The present T cell receptor (beta chain) was sequenced within a study of cytomegalovirus exposure and HLA in healthy donors. The CDR3 contains 12 residues. With 3 bases removed from V and 3 bases from J, the gap between germline ends came to 6 bases. The V gene's germline CDR1 is LGHNT and CDR2 FRNRAP. Primers included in the PCR were 60 Vbeta and 13 Jbeta primers. The table came from immunoSEQ multiplex PCR; TCRdb's copy has only in-frame clones and leaves some out. The table lists roughly 140,000 clones. Material: PBMCs. The chain joins TRBV12-5 to TRBJ2-7, with D possibly matching TRBD2 (5 bases). This TCR came from a male donor in good health and CMV-seronegative. Here the CDR3 reads CASGLGGYEQYF. DNA for the CDR3: TGTGCTAGTGGTTTAGGAGGCTACGAGCAGTACTTC.